These 28 T cell receptor beta chains were all obtained from the same sample, sequenced in a study of blood T cell repertoires in COVID-19. Repertoires were generated with immunoSEQ multiplex PCR, while TCRdb's copy carries only in-frame clones and drops some. This table holds about 280,000 clones, 86% found once. The sequenced sample was peripheral blood. The receptors here all came from a woman in her twenties or thirties with active or convalescent COVID-19.

The J gene is TRBJ1-2, the V gene TRBV10-3, with TRBD1 identical over 12 bases. Germline V lookup: CDR1 ENHRY, CDR2 SYGVKD. The CDR3 extends over 15 amino acids. Trimming cost V 4 bases and J 5 bases; bases outside gene matches: 5. CDR3: CAISAPGQGAYGYTF. The CDR3 DNA sequence: TGTGCCATCAGTGCCCCGGGACAGGGGGCATATGGCTACACCTTC.

For this clone: The sample has other DNA sequences that encode this CDR3 too. The V call is TRBV7-2, the J call TRBJ2-3, with TRBD2 matching 7 bases. V was clipped by 1 base and J by 4 bases; unmatched bases: 8. Germline values: CDR1 SGHTA, CDR2 FQGNSA. The CDR3 runs to 16 residues. CDR3 DNA sequence: TGTGCCAGCAGCTTAGTGCCGAGTGGGGGGGCAGATACGCAGTATTTT. Protein: CASSLVPSGGADTQYF.

The chain recombines TRBV19 with TRBJ2-3; 8 nucleotides align to TRBD1. CDR1 is LNHDA, CDR2 SQIVND, per germline (reference sequence). With V trimmed by 10 bases and J by 2 bases, 8 bases remained unmatched. CDR3 length: 14 amino acids. This chain's CDR3 is CATRGRGHTDTQYF. CDR3 DNA sequence: TGTGCCACAAGGGGCAGGGGGCACACAGATACGCAGTATTTT.

CDR3 residues: CASSLKRVSDRGYGYTF. In DNA form, the CDR3 reads TGTGCCAGCAGCTTGAAGCGGGTATCCGACAGGGGCTATGGCTACACCTTC. The rearrangement joins TRBV5-8 to TRBJ1-2; 8 bases are shared with TRBD1. With V trimmed by 1 base and J by 4 bases, 12 bases remained unmatched. In germline, CDR1 is SGHTS, CDR2 YDEGEE. CDR3 length equals 17 residues.

The chain uses TRBV9 and TRBJ1-2; TRBD1 aligns across 7 bases. The ends lost 0 bases at V and 4 bases at J; junction bases unmatched: 18. This CDR3 has 19 residues. Germline CDR1 and CDR2: SGDLS and YYNGEE. CDR3 sequence reads: CASSVGIPGQRNFGYGYTF. As DNA, the CDR3 is TGTGCCAGCAGCGTAGGGATCCCGGGACAGCGGAACTTTGGCTATGGCTACACCTTC.

The chain is built from TRBV2 and TRBJ1-2; tentatively, D is TRBD1 (6 bases). In germline, CDR1 is SNHLY, CDR2 FYNNEI. CDR3 length: 14 residues. The V and J ends lost 3 bases and 3 bases respectively, with 11 bases between them. The CDR3 region is CASSDRGGYYGYTF. In DNA form, the CDR3 reads TGTGCCAGCAGTGACAGGGGAGGGTACTATGGCTACACCTTC.

Concerning this clone: The same CDR3 is also encoded by other DNA sequences in this sample. The chain joins TRBV6-5 to TRBJ2-3; TRBD2 agrees at 13 bases. The J segment lost 3 bases and the V segment lost 6 bases, leaving 0 bases of the junction unmatched. The CDR3 extends over 14 amino acids. The germline gives CDR1 MNHEY, CDR2 SVGAGI. CDR3 sequence (DNA): TGTGCCAGCAGGACTAGCGGGGGGACAGATACGCAGTATTTT. Residues: CASRTSGGTDTQYF.

The J gene is TRBJ1-2, the V gene TRBV30, with a weak D call TRBD1 (6 bases). V was cut by 0 bases and J by 6 bases, with 17 bases left in between. The CDR3 is 15 residues long. CDR1 and CDR2 (germline): GTSNPN, SVGIG (reference sequence). The CDR3 DNA reads TGTGCCTGGAGTGTTCAGGATACAGGGATCGATGGCTACACCTTC. This translates into CAWSVQDTGIDGYTF.

V usage is TRBV7-2 and J usage is TRBJ2-5, with 12 bases fitting TRBD2. The germline V gene has CDR1 SGHTA and CDR2 FQGNSA. The trim removed 5 bases at V and 9 bases at J, leaving 10 bases unmatched. The length of the CDR3 is 15 residues. The CDR3 nucleotides are TGTGCCAGCAGCGTAGGGACTAGCGGGCTCGGGGCCCAGTACTTC. Translating it yields CASSVGTSGLGAQYF.

This rearrangement joins TRBV9 to TRBJ1-4, with D unresolved. Germline V gene sequence: CDR1 SGDLS, CDR2 YYNGEE. The CDR3 has 14 amino acids. V lost 4 bases and J 6 bases, leaving 13 bases between the germline ends. The CDR3 coding sequence is TGTGCCAGCAGCTTGGGGAGGGAGGATGAAAAACTGTTTTTT. Translation: CASSLGREDEKLFF. Using reference TRBV9 and TRBJ1-4 for the parts outside the CDR3, the full variable domain is DSGVTQTPKHLITATGQRVTLRCSPRSGDLSVYWYQQSLDQGLQFLIQYYNGEERAKGNILERFSAQQFPDLHSELNLSSLELGDSALYFCASSLGREDEKLFFGSGTQLSVL.

This clone has just one count. The rearrangement joins TRBV6-5 to TRBJ1-4, with TRBD1 identical over 12 bases. V was pared by 2 bases and J by 9 bases, with 1 base of the junction left unmatched. CDR3 size: 14 residues. CDR1 is MNHEY and CDR2 is SVGAGI in the germline V gene. The CDR3 coding sequence is TGTGCCAGCAGTTACGGGGACAGGGGGCAAAAACTGTTTTTT. Translating it yields CASSYGDRGQKLFF.

The chain uses TRBV6-2 or TRBV6-3 and TRBJ2-7; the D is unclear. Per the germline V gene, CDR1 is MNHEY and CDR2 is SVGEGT. The V end was cut by 5 bases, the J end by 2 bases, with 7 bases between. The CDR3 loop spans 12 amino acids. In DNA, the CDR3 is TGTGCCAGCAGTCCGCGGCCCTACGAGCAGTACTTC. Translating it yields CASSPRPYEQYF.

V usage is TRBV30 and J usage is TRBJ1-1; D is possibly TRBD1 (6 bases). The V gene's germline CDR1 is GTSNPN and CDR2 SVGIG (reference sequence). There are 13 residues in the CDR3. V was cut by 3 bases and J by 4 bases, with 12 bases left in between. The CDR3 region is CAWSPGHGTEAFF. The CDR3 nucleotides are TGTGCCTGGAGCCCGGGACATGGCACTGAAGCTTTCTTT.

The chain combines TRBV5-4 with TRBJ2-7; D is possibly TRBD1 (7 bases). The germline V and J ends were trimmed by 0 bases and 5 bases, with 21 bases remaining between them. CDR3 length equals 17 residues. Germline CDR1 is SGHNT and CDR2 is YYREEE (reference sequence). CDR3: CASSLGDSDRPQHEQYF. CDR3 sequence (DNA): TGTGCCAGCAGCTTGGGGGACTCGGACAGGCCGCAACACGAGCAGTACTTC. Full variable domain (missing parts from reference TRBV5-4 and TRBJ2-7): ETGVTQSPTHLIKTRGQQVTLRCSSQSGHNTVSWYQQALGQGPQFIFQYYREEENGRGNFPPRFSGLQFPNYSSELNVNALELDDSALYLCASSLGDSDRPQHEQYFGPGTRLTVT.

This chain joins TRBV9 and TRBJ2-3; 7 bases align to TRBD2. This CDR3 contains 17 residues. Trimming took 3 bases from V and 2 from J; bases not matched to a gene: 12. CDR1 SGDLS and CDR2 YYNGEE come from the germline V gene. The CDR3 protein is CASSDLRGGAHTDTQYF. DNA for the CDR3: TGTGCCAGCAGCGACCTGCGGGGAGGGGCCCACACAGATACGCAGTATTTT.

The V call is TRBV7-9, the J call TRBJ1-2, with D hard to call. Germline V gene data show CDR1 as SEHNR and CDR2 as FQNEAQ (reference sequence). V lost 2 bases and J 4 bases, leaving 14 bases between the germline ends. The CDR3 runs to 15 residues. The chain's CDR3 is CASSLSNSLSYGYTF. The CDR3 DNA follows: TGTGCCAGCAGCTTATCGAACAGCTTGTCCTATGGCTACACCTTC.

The chain couples TRBV6-4 to TRBJ2-1; 9 nucleotides match TRBD1. Unmatched junction bases numbered 9, after V lost 2 bases and J lost 4 bases. Germline lookup yields CDR1 MRHNA and CDR2 SNTAGT. CDR3 length: 17 amino acids. CDR3 residues: CASSDALWDRAYNEQFF. The CDR3 nucleotides are TGTGCCAGCAGTGACGCTTTGTGGGACAGGGCTTACAATGAGCAGTTCTTC.

V is TRBV6-1 and J is TRBJ2-3; possibly TRBD1 for D (6 bases). Trimming cost V 4 bases and J 3 bases, with 20 bases left between them. The CDR3 has 17 amino acids. Germline-derived CDR1 and CDR2 are MNHNS and SASEGT. This chain's CDR3 is CASSALNTGLRTDTQYF. CDR3 bases: TGTGCCAGCAGTGCTTTAAATACAGGGTTAAGGACAGATACGCAGTATTTT.

CDR3: CASSMGDGNGNTIYF. The CDR3 region has the DNA TGTGCCAGTAGTATGGGTGACGGGAATGGAAACACCATATATTTT. The chain recombines TRBV19 with TRBJ1-3; no definite D call. Germline V lookup: CDR1 LNHDA, CDR2 SQIVND (reference sequence). This CDR3 has 15 residues. Between the trimmed V and J ends, which lost 3 bases and 3 bases, there was a span of 12 bases. Using reference TRBV19 and TRBJ1-3 for the parts outside the CDR3, the full variable domain is DGGITQSPKYLFRKEGQNVTLSCEQNLNHDAMYWYRQDPGQGLRLIYYSQIVNDFQKGDIAEGYSVSREKKESFPLTVTSAQKNPTAFYLCASSMGDGNGNTIYFGEGSWLTVV.

This clone was detected many times. V gene TRBV30 combines with J gene TRBJ2-1, with 7 bases that match TRBD2. V gave up 0 bases and J gave up 15 bases; unmatched junction bases: 11. The V gene's germline CDR1 is GTSNPN and CDR2 SVGIG (reference sequence). The CDR3 length is 13 residues. Here the CDR3 reads CAWSVGPPGLGFF. In DNA, the CDR3 is TGTGCCTGGAGTGTAGGCCCTCCCGGACTAGGGTTCTTC. Drawing the rest from reference TRBV30 and TRBJ2-1, the complete variable domain is SQTIHQWPATLVQPVGSPLSLECTVEGTSNPNLYWYRQAAGRGLQLLFYSVGIGQISSEVPQNLSASRPQDRQFILSSKKLLLSDSGFYLCAWSVGPPGLGFFGPGTRLTVL.

The chain couples TRBV9 to TRBJ1-6; the D gene is possibly TRBD1 (6 bases). From germline, CDR1 is SGDLS and CDR2 YYNGEE. This CDR3 is 14 amino acids long. Deletions cut 4 bases from V and 10 bases from J, with 15 bases between. CDR3 in DNA: TGTGCCAGCAGCCTCAGGCAGGGGCAGTCACCCCTCCACTTT. The encoded protein is CASSLRQGQSPLHF.

V gene TRBV19 combines with J gene TRBJ2-7; D gene unclear. This CDR3 contains 13 residues. Germline CDR1 LNHDA, CDR2 SQIVND (reference sequence). The germline V and J ends were trimmed by 5 bases and 0 bases, with 8 bases remaining between them. CDR3 protein: CASSVLSSYEQYF. The DNA of the CDR3 is TGTGCCAGTAGTGTCCTCAGCTCCTACGAGCAGTACTTC.

The CDR3 protein is CASSLSGQGRFREKLFF. The CDR3 nucleotides are TGTGCCAGCAGTTTATCGGGACAGGGGAGATTTAGGGAAAAACTGTTTTTT. The chain recombines TRBV27 with TRBJ1-4, with TRBD1 identical over 10 bases. CDR3 length: 17 residues. Germline trimming cut 0 bases from V and 8 bases from J; bases unmatched to any gene: 9. Germline CDR1 is MNHEY and CDR2 is SMNVEV (reference sequence).

V usage is TRBV19 and J usage is TRBJ1-1; 9 bases map to TRBD1. Germline CDR1 is LNHDA and CDR2 is SQIVND (reference sequence). With 6 bases clipped from V and 1 base from J, the junction kept 3 bases outside the gene matches. This CDR3 is 14 amino acids long. The CDR3 DNA reads TGTGCCAGTAGGGACAGGGGTCAGAACACTGAAGCTTTCTTT. Translated: CASRDRGQNTEAFF.

The J gene is TRBJ1-1, the V gene TRBV28; TRBD1 agrees at 10 bases. Looked up from germline, CDR1 is MDHEN and CDR2 is SYDVKM. The length of the CDR3 is 14 residues. The junction had 6 bases not matched to a gene; V was cut back by 4 bases and J by 7 bases. The CDR3 DNA reads as TGTGCCAGCAGTTCACCCGGGACAGGGGATGAAGCTTTCTTT. This encodes CASSSPGTGDEAFF.

This clone showed up just once. This chain links TRBV7-2 with TRBJ1-1, with 7 bases aligning to TRBD1. This CDR3 has 14 residues. CDR1 and CDR2 from the germline V gene are SGHTA and FQGNSA. The trim removed 5 bases at V and 4 bases at J, leaving 7 bases unmatched. The CDR3 bases are TGTGCCAGCAGCCGCGAACAGGGGACCACTGAAGCTTTCTTT. This gives the protein CASSREQGTTEAFF.

This chain uses TRBV10-3 with TRBJ2-5; 7 positions match TRBD1. V dropped 8 bases and J dropped 2; count of bases not matched to a gene: 2. The CDR3 runs 12 residues. Germline values: CDR1 ENHRY, CDR2 SYGVKD. The CDR3 reads CAIGGQQETQYF. DNA for the CDR3: TGTGCCATCGGGGGACAGCAAGAGACCCAGTACTTC.

This chain links TRBV19 with TRBJ1-6, with TRBD1 matching over 8 bases. The trim removed 5 bases at V and 7 bases at J, leaving 7 bases unmatched. Germline V lookup: CDR1 LNHDA, CDR2 SQIVND (reference sequence). The CDR3 runs to 15 residues. The CDR3 bases are TGTGCCAGTAGTCCGAGACAGGGGCAAAATTCACCCCTCCACTTT. It specifies CASSPRQGQNSPLHF.